Listed here are 30 T cell receptor beta chains from one sample, sequenced in a study of shared clonotypes between healthy human individuals. Sequencing was performed with immunoSEQ multiplex PCR; in TCRdb, only in-frame clones are kept and a portion is missing. Of over a million clones in the sample, roughly 74% were seen once. Sequenced: memory CD4+ T cells from PBMCs. Subset: CD45RA-negative fraction. These receptors were obtained from a man younger than 35 in good health. Some clones in this sample may be carry-over from other donors' samples.

The V and J genes are TRBV2 and TRBJ2-1, with 10 bases matching TRBD2. Germline CDR1 reads SNHLY; CDR2 reads FYNNEI. V shed 2 bases and J 13 bases; nucleotides not matched to a gene: 5. The CDR3 covers 13 residues. The CDR3 sequence is CASSETLAGAQFF. Written as DNA, the CDR3 is TGTGCCAGCAGTGAAACCCTAGCGGGAGCCCAGTTCTTC.

This chain uses TRBV19 with TRBJ1-1; no definite D call. The CDR3 has 15 residues. Germline-derived CDR1 and CDR2 are LNHDA and SQIVND (reference sequence). Between the trimmed V and J ends, which lost 5 bases and 6 bases, there was a span of 19 bases. CDR3 nucleotide sequence: TGTGCCAGTAGTGCAAGGGCTGTGCGACCCGCTGAAGCTTTCTTT. Encoded protein: CASSARAVRPAEAFF.

The gene calls are TRBV30 and TRBJ1-5; D may be TRBD1 (5 bases). Germline-derived CDR1 and CDR2 are GTSNPN and SVGIG (reference sequence). CDR3 length equals 13 residues. V lost 4 bases, J lost 0 bases, and 7 bases lay in between. CDR3 region: CAWNRFSNQPQHF. The CDR3 nucleotides read TGTGCCTGGAACAGGTTTAGCAATCAGCCCCAGCATTTT.

The chain couples TRBV7-9 to TRBJ2-1; D is ambiguous. Germline V gene data show CDR1 as SEHNR and CDR2 as FQNEAQ (reference sequence). This CDR3 has 11 amino acids. V was trimmed by 1 base and J by 8 bases, leaving 3 bases between them. The CDR3 bases are TGTGCCAGCAGCTTAGTCGATGAGCAGTTCTTC. It specifies CASSLVDEQFF.

In regard to this clone: A much larger clone differs from this one at a single base, so this may be a read error. The CDR3 ends on some other residue instead of the conserved phenylalanine or tryptophan, so this is likely a read error. J is TRBJ1-4 and V is TRBV5-4, with D maybe TRBD1 (6 bases). The CDR3 is made up of 14 amino acids. CDR1 and CDR2 from the germline V gene are SGHNT and YYREEE (reference sequence). V was trimmed by 1 base and J by 6 bases, leaving 10 bases between them. The chain's CDR3 is CASSLRGGHEKLFL. The CDR3 nucleotides read TGTGCCAGCAGCTTGAGAGGGGGACATGAAAAACTGTTTCTT.

This CDR3 is CASSYSGQGVHYGYTF. The CDR3 nucleotides are TGTGCCAGCAGTTATAGCGGGCAGGGGGTCCACTATGGCTACACCTTC. The chain employs TRBV27 and TRBJ1-2; TRBD1 aligns across 7 bases. Per the germline V gene, CDR1 is MNHEY and CDR2 is SMNVEV (reference sequence). This CDR3 region has 16 residues. V lost 4 bases and J lost 3; bases outside the gene matches: 11.

This chain connects TRBV7-9 to TRBJ2-7; D may be TRBD1 (6 bases). Trimming removed 1 base from V and 6 bases from J, with 13 bases in between. Germline CDR1 SEHNR, CDR2 FQNEAQ (reference sequence). The CDR3 has 14 residues. The CDR3 DNA reads TGTGCCAGCAGCTTAGGTGCCAGGGGCGGCGAGCAGTACTTC. Protein sequence: CASSLGARGGEQYF. Supplemented by reference TRBV7-9 and TRBJ2-7, the full variable domain reads DTGVSQNPRHKITKRGQNVTFRCDPISEHNRLYWYRQTLGQGPEFLTYFQNEAQLEKSRLLSDRFSAERPKGSFSTLEIQRTEQGDSAMYLCASSLGARGGEQYFGPGTRLTVT.

The chain carries TRBV5-4 and TRBJ1-3; D is possibly TRBD1 (6 bases). Germline V lookup: CDR1 SGHNT, CDR2 YYREEE (reference sequence). This CDR3 has 16 amino acids. Deletions cut 3 bases from V and 0 bases from J, with 13 bases between. The CDR3 DNA sequence: TGTGCCAGCAGCTGGGGGACAAGGGCCTCTGGAAACACCATATATTTT. Its protein is CASSWGTRASGNTIYF.

V usage is TRBV6-5 and J usage is TRBJ1-2; 7 nucleotides match TRBD1. The junction had 10 bases not matched to a gene; V was cut back by 4 bases and J by 5 bases. This CDR3 comprises 15 residues. From germline, CDR1 is MNHEY and CDR2 SVGAGI. The CDR3 DNA reads as TGTGCCAGCAGTTCCTTCCGCAGGGGGGATTATGGCTACACCTTC. It yields the protein CASSSFRRGDYGYTF.

The V gene is TRBV27, the J gene TRBJ2-7, with 8 bases fitting TRBD1. V lost 7 bases, J lost 2 bases, and 7 bases stayed unmatched. This CDR3 has 14 residues. Germline V CDR1 and CDR2: MNHEY, SMNVEV (reference sequence). This chain's CDR3 is CASTSYRGTYEQYF. The CDR3 DNA reads as TGTGCCAGCACTTCTTACAGGGGGACCTACGAGCAGTACTTC.

Here the CDR3 reads CASSPRDRGLQPQHF. In DNA form, the CDR3 reads TGTGCCAGCAGTCCCCGGGACAGGGGGCTTCAGCCCCAGCATTTT. V gene TRBV27 combines with J gene TRBJ1-5; 12 positions agree with TRBD1. J lost 6 bases, V lost 5 bases, and 5 bases had no gene match. The CDR3 extends over 15 amino acids. Per germline, CDR1 MNHEY and CDR2 SMNVEV (reference sequence).

The rearrangement links TRBV6-1 to TRBJ1-1; 8 nucleotides line up with TRBD1. CDR1 MNHNS and CDR2 SASEGT come from the germline V gene. This CDR3 contains 15 residues. V shed 8 bases, J shed 4 bases, and the junction held 12 bases outside the gene matches. CDR3 in amino acids: CASPRPGGFFTEAFF. The CDR3, as DNA: TGTGCCAGCCCCCGGCCAGGGGGCTTTTTCACTGAAGCTTTCTTT.

A word on this clone: A far larger clone is just one base off, so this is likely a read error. The V call is TRBV28, the J call TRBJ2-7; no clear D. Trimming pared 1 base from V and 2 bases from J, leaving 15 bases between. Germline CDR1 and CDR2: MDHEN and SYDVKM. The CDR3 totals 16 residues. In DNA, the CDR3 is TGTGCCAGCAGTTTATTCGGAGATTTCCTCCCCTACGAGCAGTACTTC. This codes for CASSLFGDFLPYEQYF.

The CDR3 DNA reads as TGCGCCAGCAGCAGGCAGGGACAGTCAAACTCTGGAAACACCATATATTTT. Amino acid sequence: CASSRQGQSNSGNTIYF. This chain joins TRBV5-1 and TRBJ1-3, with 7 bases that match TRBD1. Trimming took 4 bases from V and 0 from J; bases not matched to a gene: 10. This CDR3 comprises 17 residues. Germline V CDR1 and CDR2: SGHRS, YFSETQ.

This clone has a handful of counts. The rearrangement uses TRBV2 and TRBJ2-7; D not resolved. Deletions cut 5 bases from V and 7 bases from J, with 12 bases between. Per germline, CDR1 SNHLY and CDR2 FYNNEI. This CDR3 has 12 residues. The DNA of the CDR3 is TGTGCCAGCAGTTCGGGCGTTTGGGAGCAGTACTTC. Its protein product is CASSSGVWEQYF.

Comments on this clone: A much larger clone differs from this one at a single base, so this may be a read error. The rearrangement joins TRBV7-9 to TRBJ1-3, with TRBD1 as a possible D gene (5 bases). CDR3 length: 12 residues. Per the germline V gene, CDR1 is SEHNR and CDR2 is FQNEAQ (reference sequence). With 2 bases removed from V and 8 bases from J, the gap between germline ends came to 7 bases. The CDR3 sequence is CASSLRGDTIYF. The CDR3 DNA reads TGTGCCAGCAGCTTAAGGGGAGACACCATATATTTT.

This rearrangement joins TRBV2 to TRBJ1-5; unclear D gene. The V gene's germline CDR1 is SNHLY and CDR2 FYNNEI. Trimming stripped 7 bases from V and 3 bases from J, with 16 bases between. This CDR3 region has 15 residues. The CDR3 bases are TGTGCCAGCACCCAGGAAGGGAAAAACAATCAGCCCCAGCATTTT. Protein product: CASTQEGKNNQPQHF.

The chain combines TRBV5-6 with TRBJ2-5; no firm D call. Between the trimmed V and J ends, which lost 2 bases and 3 bases, there was a span of 8 bases. The CDR3 covers 13 residues. Germline V gene lookup returns CDR1 SGHDT and CDR2 YYEEEE. CDR3 bases: TGTGCCAGCAGCTTCGGATGGGAAGAGACCCAGTACTTC. Translated: CASSFGWEETQYF.

The chain links TRBV7-3 to TRBJ2-5, with no clear D. From germline, CDR1 is SGHTA and CDR2 FQGTGA. V gave up 5 bases and J gave up 5 bases, with 12 bases separating them. The CDR3 is made up of 13 amino acids. The CDR3 sequence is CASSPRATETQYF. CDR3 in DNA: TGTGCCAGCAGCCCCCGGGCCACGGAGACCCAGTACTTC.

CDR3 bases: TGCAGTGTGGGATTCAACAATGAGCAGTTCTTC. Translating it yields CSVGFNNEQFF. The rearrangement uses TRBV20-1 and TRBJ2-1, with unresolved D. The CDR3 contains 11 residues. Per germline, CDR1 DFQATT and CDR2 SNEGSKA (reference sequence). Trimming took off 7 bases at V and 5 bases at J, with 9 bases between the two ends.

CDR3 nucleotides: TGCGCCAGCAGCTTGCAGGGTTCCGTTGATGGCTACACCTTC. Translated, it gives CASSLQGSVDGYTF. The rearrangement links TRBV5-1 to TRBJ1-2; D might be TRBD1 (5 bases). CDR1 SGHRS and CDR2 YFSETQ come from the germline V gene. V was shortened by 1 base and J by 6 bases, with 13 bases between the two germline ends. The CDR3 extends over 14 amino acids.

In nucleotides, the CDR3 is TGTGCCAGCAGCGTTGGCTTGGGTTTGGGCTATGGCTACACCTTC. It yields the protein CASSVGLGLGYGYTF. The chain has TRBV5-4 and TRBJ1-2; no reliable D call. V was trimmed by 4 bases and J by 4 bases, leaving 17 bases between them. Germline CDR1 SGHNT, CDR2 YYREEE (reference sequence). The CDR3 is 15 residues long.

The J gene is TRBJ2-2, the V gene TRBV5-1; the D call may be TRBD1 or TRBD2 (5 bases each). CDR1 is SGHRS, CDR2 YFSETQ, per germline. The CDR3 is made up of 16 amino acids. Trimming took off 1 base at V and 2 bases at J, with 12 bases between the two ends. CDR3 nucleotide sequence: TGCGCCAGCAGCTTGTCTCGAGGGGTCAACACCGGGGAGCTGTTTTTT. Its protein is CASSLSRGVNTGELFF. Combining the CDR3 with reference TRBV5-1 and TRBJ2-2 gives the whole variable domain KAGVTQTPRYLIKTRGQQVTLSCSPISGHRSVSWYQQTPGQGLQFLFEYFSETQRNKGNFPGRFSGRQFSNSRSEMNVSTLELGDSALYLCASSLSRGVNTGELFFGEGSRLTVL.

The V and J genes are TRBV28 and TRBJ2-7, with D perhaps given as TRBD1 or TRBD2 (7 bases each). V dropped 2 bases and J dropped 5 bases, with 22 bases sitting between them. CDR1 is MDHEN and CDR2 is SYDVKM in the germline V gene. The CDR3 loop spans 17 amino acids. The CDR3 nucleotides read TGTGCCAGCAGTTTAGCGGGGGCAGGGGGTCTAGGGAACGAGCAGTACTTC. Translation: CASSLAGAGGLGNEQYF.

The V gene is TRBV10-3, the J gene TRBJ2-3, with 11 bases matching TRBD2. The CDR3 has 15 amino acids. Germline CDR1 and CDR2: ENHRY and SYGVKD. Trimming removed 4 bases from V and 5 bases from J; junction bases left unmatched: 5. In DNA form, the CDR3 reads TGTGCCATCAGTGCAGGTAGCGGGAGGGGAGATACGCAGTATTTT. It is translated as CAISAGSGRGDTQYF.

The CDR3 nucleotides are TGTGCCAGCAGCGTAATGGGCCACAGCAATCAGCCCCAGCATTTT. Translated, it gives CASSVMGHSNQPQHF. The chain joins TRBV9 to TRBJ1-5; no reliable D call. The germline gives CDR1 SGDLS, CDR2 YYNGEE. The V end was cut by 1 base, the J end by 1 base, with 9 bases between. The CDR3 contains 15 residues.

This chain joins TRBV19 and TRBJ2-2, with 9 bases lining up with TRBD2. Germline V gene sequence: CDR1 LNHDA, CDR2 SQIVND (reference sequence). The CDR3 runs 15 residues. J lost 9 bases, V lost 3 bases, and 8 bases had no gene match. CDR3 bases: TGTGCCAGTAGTATGGCCAGTAGCGGGAGCTGGGAGCTGTTTTTT. Amino acid sequence: CASSMASSGSWELFF.

This chain connects TRBV5-1 to TRBJ2-3, with unresolved D. The CDR3 is 15 amino acids. V lost 4 bases, J lost 1 base, and 13 bases lay in between. The germline V gene has CDR1 SGHRS and CDR2 YFSETQ. The CDR3 region is CASSILPWGTDTQYF. The CDR3 coding sequence is TGCGCCAGCAGCATCCTACCTTGGGGCACAGATACGCAGTATTTT.

The V call is TRBV7-9, the J call TRBJ2-1; 8 bases agree with TRBD1. Unmatched junction bases numbered 12, after V lost 4 bases and J lost 4 bases. CDR3 size: 17 residues. CDR1 is SEHNR and CDR2 is FQNEAQ in the germline V gene (reference sequence). The DNA for the CDR3 is TGTGCCAGCAGCTCTATACTACAGGGGGGCCCTTACAATGAGCAGTTCTTC. This gives the protein CASSSILQGGPYNEQFF.

This rearrangement joins TRBV19 to TRBJ2-7; tentative D call: TRBD2 (6 bases). The ends were cut back, 7 bases at V and 3 bases at J, with 22 bases in the middle. The CDR3 is 16 residues long. Germline CDR1 and CDR2: LNHDA and SQIVND (reference sequence). CDR3 nucleotides: TGTGCCAGTAAAGGGACCTCAAGCGGAGCGGGCTACGAGCAGTACTTC. This gives the protein CASKGTSSGAGYEQYF.